This paragraph reports one T cell receptor beta chain. Its antigen is undetermined. This CDR3 spans 14 amino acids. CDR1 and CDR2 from the germline V gene are MDHEN and SYDVKM. This entry is derived from a study of CXCR3-negative and CXCR3-positive naive CD8 T cells. Per CD8+ T cell subset, triplicate sorts of approximately 270,000 cells each were done. Those CD8+ T cells considered naive were CD45RO-CCR7+CD27+CD95-. Findings of the study overall: The study found comparably high diversity in both naive subsets and much lower diversity in memory CD8+ cells. Naive CXCR3-positive cells had TRB CDR3s more hydrophobic than those of CXCR3-negative naive cells.

The authors made the TRB cDNA libraries by 5' RACE using UMI labels. TCRdb re-called the 5' RACE reads and gives one entry per CDR3 protein, without DNA. In all, the sample yields some 120,000 distinct CDR3 sequences. The receptor was isolated from a human donor in good health. Some clones in this sample may be carry-over from other donors' samples. The sample taken for sequencing was naive CXCR3+ CD8+ T cells from blood. Subset described: CD45RO-CCR7+CD27+CD95- naive CD8+ T cells expressing CXCR3 (TNR3+). The chain joins TRBV28 to TRBJ2-2; the TCRdb D gene call, TRBD2, has no DNA to confirm it. The CDR3 is CASSLERDTGELFF.